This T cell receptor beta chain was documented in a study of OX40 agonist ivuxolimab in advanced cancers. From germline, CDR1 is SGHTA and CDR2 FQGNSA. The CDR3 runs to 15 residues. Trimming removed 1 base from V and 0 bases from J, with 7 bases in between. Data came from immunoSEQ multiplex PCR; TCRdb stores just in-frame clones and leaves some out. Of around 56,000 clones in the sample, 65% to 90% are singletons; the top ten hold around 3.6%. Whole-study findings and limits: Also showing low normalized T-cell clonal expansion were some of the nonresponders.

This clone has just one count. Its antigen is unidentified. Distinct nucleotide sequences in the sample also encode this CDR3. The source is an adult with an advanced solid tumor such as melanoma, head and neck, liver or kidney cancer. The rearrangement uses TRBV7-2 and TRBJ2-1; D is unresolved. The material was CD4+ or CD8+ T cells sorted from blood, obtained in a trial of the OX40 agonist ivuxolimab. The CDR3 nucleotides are TGTGCCAGCAGCTTAGGGGATAGCTCCTACAATGAGCAGTTCTTC. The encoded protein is CASSLGDSSYNEQFF.